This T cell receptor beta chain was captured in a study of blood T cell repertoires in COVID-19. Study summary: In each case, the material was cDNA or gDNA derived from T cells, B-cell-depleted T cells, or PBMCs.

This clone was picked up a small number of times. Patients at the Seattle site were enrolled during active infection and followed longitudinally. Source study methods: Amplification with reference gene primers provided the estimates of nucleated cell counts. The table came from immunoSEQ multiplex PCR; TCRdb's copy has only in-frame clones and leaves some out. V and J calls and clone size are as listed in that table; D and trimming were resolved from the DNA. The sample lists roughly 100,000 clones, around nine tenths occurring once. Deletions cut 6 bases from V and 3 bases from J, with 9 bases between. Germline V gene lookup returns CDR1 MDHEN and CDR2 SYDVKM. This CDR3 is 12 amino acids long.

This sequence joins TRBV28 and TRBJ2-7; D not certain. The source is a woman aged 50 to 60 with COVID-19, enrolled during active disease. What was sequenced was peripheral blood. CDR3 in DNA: TGTGCCAGCAGCCCCCCAGGCTACGAGCAGTACTTC. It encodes CASSPPGYEQYF.